This T cell receptor beta chain was found in a study of a mutant IDH1 vaccine in newly diagnosed glioma. Study-wide results and caveats: Pseudoprogression appeared unlinked to shifts in leading peripheral T cell clonotypes.

Sequencing used immunoSEQ multiplex PCR; TCRdb keeps in-frame clones, though not all of them. The data show 90,000 to 100,000 clones, roughly 91% seen once. Regarding this clone: The antigen is unknown.

Regarding time point: week 47, end of study. Each dose delivered 300 ug of mutant IDH1 20-mer peptide subcutaneously with imiquimod. CDR3 length equals 14 residues. CDR1 and CDR2 from the germline V gene are PRHDT and FYEKMQ (reference sequence). Unmatched junction bases numbered 0, after V lost 5 bases and J lost 2 bases. The TCR was taken from a woman aged 50 to 60 with glioma. Sequencing was performed on PBMCs, taken from a glioma patient whose treatment included an IDH1 peptide vaccine. The chain carries TRBV13 and TRBJ2-1, with TRBD2 identical over 10 bases. The CDR3 here is CASSGLAAYNEQFF. Written as DNA, the CDR3 is TGTGCCAGCAGCGGACTAGCGGCCTACAATGAGCAGTTCTTC.